Listed below are T cell receptor beta chains from one sample, sequenced in a study of neurological immune-mediated disorders. TCRdb analysed the 5' RACE reads with MiXCR anew, one entry per CDR3 protein. The data contain approximately 50,000 distinct CDR3 sequences, about 3.5% of them singletons. The sequenced sample was PBMCs. Receptors originate from a young man with multiple sclerosis. Each CDR3 is given with its conserved first and last residue. A D gene is named only where the DNA matches it firmly. The size entry is marked missing in some rows and otherwise reads once, few, many or a size class.

D	V	size	J	DNA	CDR3
-	TRBV20-1	many	TRBJ2-3	TGCAGTGCTAAGACAGGCAGAAATACAGATACGCAGTATTTT	CSAKTGRNTDTQYF
-	TRBV10-3	many	TRBJ1-4	TGTGCCATCAGTGAAAGGGGCTCAAATGAAAAACTGTTTTTT	CAISERGSNEKLFF
TRBD2	TRBV11-3	-	TRBJ2-1	TGTGCCAGCAGCTTAGGAGAGAGCGGGGGTAATGAGCAGTTCTTC	CASSLGESGGNEQFF
-	TRBV18	many	TRBJ1-1	TGTGCCAGCTCACCACCGAATGGGAACACTGAAGCTTTCTTT	CASSPPNGNTEAFF
-	TRBV5-1	many	TRBJ2-1	TGCGCCAGCAGCGAATTCTTGGGGGGCGACGTCAATGAGCAGTTCTTC	CASSEFLGGDVNEQFF
-	TRBV20-1	many	TRBJ1-2	TGCAGTGCTAGAGGCCAGACGGGGGCGAAGGGCTACACCTTC	CSARGQTGAKGYTF
TRBD2	TRBV12-3/TRBV12-4	many	TRBJ2-3	TGTGCCAGCAGTATTTCCTATAGCGGGACTGATACGCAGTATTTT	CASSISYSGTDTQYF
TRBD2	TRBV3-1	many	TRBJ2-1	TGTGCCAGCAGCCAAACTAGCGGGGGTACCAATGAGCAGTTCTTC	CASSQTSGGTNEQFF
TRBD2	TRBV29-1	many	TRBJ2-1	TGCAGCGTTGAAGTACTAGCGGGACCCTACAATGAGCAGTTCTTC	CSVEVLAGPYNEQFF
-	TRBV20-1	many	TRBJ2-7	TGCAGTGCTAGCGGGAGCTGGGGCGAGCAGTACTTC	CSASGSWGEQYF
TRBD2	TRBV20-1	few	TRBJ2-2	TGCAGTGCTAGAATAGCGGGATCACATACCGGGGAGCTGTTTTTT	CSARIAGSHTGELFF
TRBD2	TRBV20-1	many	TRBJ2-1	TGCAGTGCCCCGACTAGCGGGGGAAGCTCCTACAATGAGCAGTTCTTC	CSAPTSGGSSYNEQFF
-	TRBV7-3	many	TRBJ2-2	TGTGCCAGCCAGCGGGACACGAACACCGGGGAGCTGTTTTTT	CASQRDTNTGELFF
TRBD1	TRBV3-1	many	TRBJ2-5	TGTGCCAGCAGCCAAGGACAGGGACAAGAGACCCAGTACTTC	CASSQGQGQETQYF
-	TRBV27	many	TRBJ2-3	TGTGCCAGCAGATTGGGCGGGATTAGCACAGATACGCAGTATTTT	CASRLGGISTDTQYF
-	TRBV20-1	many	TRBJ2-3	TGCAGTGCCCCCTGGGATACGCAGTATTTT	CSAPWDTQYF
-	TRBV7-2	many	TRBJ1-4	TGTGCCAGCAGCCTTATAGGCAGGGTTGCAACTAATGAAAAACTGTTTTTT	CASSLIGRVATNEKLFF
-	TRBV20-1	many	TRBJ1-4	TGCAGTGCTATCTGGGGGCAGAGTGAAAAACTGTTTTTT	CSAIWGQSEKLFF
-	TRBV6-5	many	TRBJ1-1	TGTGCCAGCAGCAATTCATATAACAGGGAAGCTTTCTTT	CASSNSYNREAFF
TRBD2	TRBV20-1	many	TRBJ2-1	TGCAGTGCTCCGAGAACTAGCGGGGGGACTGAGCAGTTCTTC	CSAPRTSGGTEQFF
TRBD2	TRBV4-1	many	TRBJ2-1	TGCGCCAGCAGCCAAGGGTCTGGGACTAGATACAATGAGCAGTTCTTC	CASSQGSGTRYNEQFF
-	TRBV20-1	many	TRBJ1-4	TGCAGTGCTAGAACCCCCCTTCGGAACCTGTTTTTT	CSARTPLRNLFF
-	TRBV5-1	many	TRBJ2-7	TGCGCCAGCAGCTTGGCCGCCGGAACCTACGAGCAGTACTTC	CASSLAAGTYEQYF
TRBD1	TRBV7-9	many	TRBJ1-1	TGTGCCAGCAGCTTAGCTTCGACAGGGGGCATGAACACTGAAGCTTTCTTT	CASSLASTGGMNTEAFF
TRBD2	TRBV9	many	TRBJ2-7	TGTGCCAGCAGCGATCTAGCGGGAGAGGGCGAGCAGTACTTC	CASSDLAGEGEQYF
-	TRBV12-3/TRBV12-4	-	TRBJ2-7	TGTGCCAGCAGTTCCCTCATATACGAGCAGTACTTC	CASSSLIYEQYF